The clone carrying this TCR beta chain is labeled as medium-sized (0.01 to 0.1%). These data originate in a study of spatial heterogeneity in lung cancer. CDR3 size: 16 residues. Germline CDR1 PRHDT, CDR2 FYEKMQ (reference sequence). V lost 4 bases and J lost 5; bases outside the gene matches: 6. Time point specified: sample taken at primary tumor resection. TCRdb itself ran the 5' RACE reads through MiXCR, one entry per CDR3 protein. The sample lists a few thousand distinct CDR3 sequences, less than 2.5% occurring once. Sequenced material: normal lung tissue next to the tumor, taken at surgery. J is TRBJ2-1 and V is TRBV13, with 12 bases that match TRBD2. The TCR comes from a male donor with early-stage non-small cell lung cancer. CDR3 sequence (DNA): TGTGCCAGCAGCTGGGGGCTAGCGGGGGGGAACAATGAGCAGTTCTTC. As protein: CASSWGLAGGNNEQFF.